The rows below give T cell receptor beta chains drawn from one sample of a study of control samples from healthy donors and cancer patients. Here immunoSEQ multiplex PCR was the method, and the copy in TCRdb shows in-frame clones only, minus some. Counted here are some 190,000 clones, about nine tenths occurring once; the ten biggest clones make up roughly 1.9%. Sequencing was carried out using blood. These receptors all stem from a young man in good health. The CDR3 runs from the conserved cysteine through the conserved F or W. The D gene is left open where the match is weak. Clone size is shown for a subset of rows, as once, few, many or a class of expanded clone.

>TRBJ1-2|TRBV30|TRBD1|NA
CAWSAQTGGGYGYTF
TGTGCCTGGAGTGCCCAGACAGGGGGCGGCTATGGCTACACCTTC
>TRBJ2-3|TRBV3-1/TRBV3-2|NA|NA
CASSQATDTQYF
TGTGCCAGCAGCCAGGCCACAGATACGCAGTATTTT
>TRBJ1-5|TRBV2|TRBD1|NA
CASSGQGLGNQPQHF
TGTGCCAGCAGTGGACAGGGGTTAGGAAATCAGCCCCAGCATTTT
>TRBJ2-7|TRBV6-2/TRBV6-3|NA|NA
CASSQLAGEQYF
TGTGCCAGCAGTCAGCTTGCAGGGGAGCAGTACTTC
>TRBJ2-1|TRBV6-2/TRBV6-3|NA|NA
CASSYKDREQFF
TGTGCCAGCAGTTACAAAGACAGAGAGCAGTTCTTC
>TRBJ2-7|TRBV25-1|NA|NA
CASSPPSSYFEQYF
TGTGCCAGCAGCCCCCCCTCCAGCTATTTCGAGCAGTACTTC
>TRBJ2-1|TRBV7-9|NA|NA
CASSLNRDSYNEQFF
TGTGCCAGCAGCTTAAACAGGGATTCCTACAATGAGCAGTTCTTC
>TRBJ2-2|TRBV7-9|NA|NA
CASSSKTGWSTGELFF
TGTGCCAGCAGCTCTAAGACAGGTTGGAGCACCGGGGAGCTGTTTTTT
>TRBJ2-2|TRBV5-1|TRBD2|NA
CASSTGLAGATGELFF
TGCGCCAGCAGCACAGGACTAGCGGGGGCCACCGGGGAGCTGTTTTTT
>TRBJ1-6|TRBV6-5|TRBD1|few
CASRPQAGGNSPLHF
TGTGCCAGCAGACCACAGGCAGGGGGGAATTCACCCCTCCACTTT
>TRBJ1-5|TRBV6-6|TRBD1|few
CASSSLSGGGQPQHF
TGTGCCAGCAGTTCCCTATCAGGGGGCGGACAGCCCCAGCATTTT
>TRBJ2-1|TRBV7-6|TRBD2|NA
CASSTTSGGGFINEQFF
TGTGCCAGCAGCACGACTAGCGGGGGGGGGTTTATCAATGAGCAGTTCTTC
>TRBJ2-3|TRBV10-1|NA|NA
CATPLRAGRTDTQYF
TGCGCCACCCCTCTGAGGGCAGGGAGGACAGATACGCAGTATTTT
>TRBJ1-2|TRBV6-5|TRBD1|NA
CASSYFGTAYGYTF
TGTGCCAGCAGTTACTTCGGGACAGCCTATGGCTACACCTTC
>TRBJ1-2|TRBV7-9|NA|NA
CASSPPGDNYGYTF
TGTGCCAGCAGCCCACCCGGGGATAACTATGGCTACACCTTC
>TRBJ2-7|TRBV30|NA|NA
CAWSVQGTGEGMPRWGYEQYF
TGTGCCTGGAGTGTACAAGGAACAGGGGAGGGTATGCCTAGATGGGGCTACGAGCAGTACTTC
>TRBJ2-1|TRBV7-6|TRBD2|NA
CASSLPGRASGVLRNEQFF
TGTGCCAGCAGCCTGCCCGGCCGGGCTAGCGGGGTCCTCAGGAATGAGCAGTTCTTC
>TRBJ1-1|TRBV25-1|NA|NA
CASRPGSSNTEAFF
TGTGCCAGCAGACCCGGTTCCTCGAACACTGAAGCTTTCTTT
>TRBJ1-2|TRBV19|NA|NA
CASSISSRYGYTF
TGTGCCAGTAGTATCTCCTCACGGTATGGCTACACCTTC
>TRBJ1-5|TRBV19|NA|NA
CASSDSAGSSNQPQHF
TGTGCCAGTAGTGACAGTGCGGGGTCGAGCAATCAGCCCCAGCATTTT